This is a list of T cell receptor beta chains from one sample in a study of blood T cell repertoires in COVID-19. Clones were sequenced by immunoSEQ multiplex PCR, and TCRdb holds only the in-frame ones, with some missing. The sample has about 230,000 clones; roughly 87% are singletons. The specimen was peripheral blood. The receptor source for this set is a woman under 30 who had recovered from COVID-19. CDR3s include the opening cysteine and the closing phenylalanine or tryptophan.

j_call,v_call,cdr3_aa
TRBJ2-7,TRBV2,CASIRDSNHYEQYF
TRBJ1-6,TRBV5-6,CASSFGGLSNSPLHF
TRBJ1-5,TRBV6-6,CASSYSDRGNQPQHF
TRBJ1-5,TRBV4-2,CASSQGTGIGQPQHF
TRBJ2-1,TRBV30,CAWSPADEQFF
TRBJ2-2,TRBV30,CAWKWSWDTGELFF
TRBJ2-7,TRBV7-7,CASSLAAGLYEQYF
TRBJ2-7,TRBV5-1,CASSLGQLNDEQYF
TRBJ2-7,TRBV18,CASSPSLGQTYEQYF
TRBJ1-1,TRBV11-2,CASSRAQGQGNTEAFF
TRBJ2-3,TRBV13,CASSSGTLGQGQFADTQYF
TRBJ1-3,TRBV9,CASSDARDRAGNTIYF
TRBJ2-5,TRBV6-1,CASSEPGGREETQYF
TRBJ2-7,TRBV5-5,CASSWTRDSSYEQYF
TRBJ2-7,TRBV25-1,CASSEYRAQPRRGQYF
TRBJ1-6,TRBV18,CASGGGRPDNSPLHF
TRBJ2-5,TRBV7-3,CASSFTSGGQETQYF
TRBJ2-1,TRBV7-2,CASSTGTSAIREQFF
TRBJ2-7,TRBV19,CASSNSGADYEQYF
TRBJ1-2,TRBV29-1,CSVYNYGYTF
TRBJ2-1,TRBV7-9,CASSEWTSEGDEQFF
TRBJ2-7,TRBV20-1,CSARTGGEQYF
TRBJ1-2,TRBV29-1,CSVGWGQGPYGYTF
TRBJ2-5,TRBV7-9,CASSFPLAGVETQYF
TRBJ2-7,TRBV10-2,CASSDSGRAYEQYF
TRBJ1-2,TRBV10-1,CASSVVRTGGPYGYTF
TRBJ2-2,TRBV5-1,CASSGGSMNTGELFF
TRBJ2-1,TRBV6-1,CASSEARDRRQFF